Listed below are T cell receptor beta chains from one sample, sequenced in a study of T-cell reconstitution after alpha-beta-depleted transplantation in children. TCRdb reanalysed the PCR reads using MiXCR and keeps one entry per CDR3 protein. The data show a few hundred thousand distinct CDR3 sequences, over 20% seen once. The material was PBMCs, obtained before TCRalphabeta/CD19-depleted stem cell transplant. The receptors were sampled from a boy in the first two years of life with Wiskott-Aldrich syndrome, due to receive a stem cell transplant. Both conserved end residues are part of each CDR3. Each record gives: CDR3 DNA, CDR3 protein, J gene, V gene, clone size, D gene. D genes are given only for firm matches. For some rows the clone size is stated as once, few or many, or as a class when expanded; others skip it.

DNA: TGTGCCTGGAGTGAGGGAGGGCACAATCAGCCCCAGCATTTT
CDR3: CAWSEGGHNQPQHF
J: TRBJ1-5
V: TRBV30
size: few
D: NA

DNA: TGTGCCAGCAGCAGGACAGGGATGGGAGAGACCCAGTACTTC
CDR3: CASSRTGMGETQYF
J: TRBJ2-5
V: TRBV5-6
size: NA
D: TRBD1

DNA: TGTGCCACCAGTGCCCACCGGGACAGGGGCTACGAGCAGTACTTC
CDR3: CATSAHRDRGYEQYF
J: TRBJ2-7
V: TRBV24-1
size: NA
D: TRBD1

DNA: TGTGCCATCGGAGGGCAGGGTTACAATGAGCAGTTCTTC
CDR3: CAIGGQGYNEQFF
J: TRBJ2-1
V: TRBV10-3
size: few
D: NA

DNA: TGCAGTGCTCGACTAGGTACAGGGGATTTGTACAATGAGCAGTTCTTC
CDR3: CSARLGTGDLYNEQFF
J: TRBJ2-1
V: TRBV20-1
size: few
D: NA

DNA: TGCGCCAGCAGCTTGGCCTTGGACAGGGTTGAGCAGTTCTTC
CDR3: CASSLALDRVEQFF
J: TRBJ2-1
V: TRBV5-1
size: few
D: TRBD1

DNA: TGTGCCAGCAGTCTAGCGATCAGCACAGATACGCAGTATTTT
CDR3: CASSLAISTDTQYF
J: TRBJ2-3
V: TRBV12-3/TRBV12-4
size: few
D: NA

DNA: TGCGCCAGCAGCGCCGATCCGGGACTAGCGGGAGTCTCGAATGAGCAGTTCTTC
CDR3: CASSADPGLAGVSNEQFF
J: TRBJ2-1
V: TRBV5-1
size: NA
D: TRBD2

DNA: TGCGCCAGCAGCTCTGGACTAGCGGGAGCCGGCACCGGGGAGCTGTTTTTT
CDR3: CASSSGLAGAGTGELFF
J: TRBJ2-2
V: TRBV5-1
size: NA
D: TRBD2

DNA: TGTGCCACCAGTGACCGTCCTGGGGGTGAGCAGTTCTTC
CDR3: CATSDRPGGEQFF
J: TRBJ2-1
V: TRBV24-1
size: NA
D: NA

DNA: TGTGCCAGCAGCTTGTTTGCGAGCGAGCAGTACTTC
CDR3: CASSLFASEQYF
J: TRBJ2-7
V: TRBV5-5
size: NA
D: NA

DNA: TGTGCCAGCTCACCACAGGGAGGAGGTTACAATGAGCAGTTCTTC
CDR3: CASSPQGGGYNEQFF
J: TRBJ2-1
V: TRBV18
size: NA
D: NA

DNA: TGCAGTGCTAGAGTAGAGGTCTGGGACGGGACCCAGTACTTC
CDR3: CSARVEVWDGTQYF
J: TRBJ2-5
V: TRBV20-1
size: NA
D: NA

DNA: TGTGCCAGCAGCTTAGAGTTCGGGAATCAGCCCCAGCATTTT
CDR3: CASSLEFGNQPQHF
J: TRBJ1-5
V: TRBV7-9
size: NA
D: NA

DNA: TGTGCCAGCAGCTTAGACTTGGGTACCTACGAGCAGTACTTC
CDR3: CASSLDLGTYEQYF
J: TRBJ2-7
V: TRBV7-9
size: NA
D: NA

DNA: TGTGCCAGCAGCCCCGGGGAAGGGATCTACAATGAGCAGTTCTTC
CDR3: CASSPGEGIYNEQFF
J: TRBJ2-1
V: TRBV12-3/TRBV12-4
size: NA
D: NA

DNA: TGTGCCACCAAAGAGGCAGGGGGTGCCTACGAGCAGTACTTC
CDR3: CATKEAGGAYEQYF
J: TRBJ2-7
V: TRBV15
size: few
D: TRBD1

DNA: TGTGCCAGCAGCGCCAGCGGCCTAGCGGGAGGTTCAATATCCTACAATGAGCAGTTCTTC
CDR3: CASSASGLAGGSISYNEQFF
J: TRBJ2-1
V: TRBV11-1
size: few
D: TRBD2

DNA: TGTGCCAGCAGCTTAGCGGGAGGGCCTATCTACAATGAGCAGTTCTTC
CDR3: CASSLAGGPIYNEQFF
J: TRBJ2-1
V: TRBV7-6
size: NA
D: TRBD2

DNA: TGTGCCAGCAGCCTCGATTGGCTCGGGAACACTGAAGCTTTCTTT
CDR3: CASSLDWLGNTEAFF
J: TRBJ1-1
V: TRBV7-9
size: NA
D: NA

DNA: TGCAGTGCTAGCCGCGGGGGAAGTTTCGGAACTGAAGCTTTCTTT
CDR3: CSASRGGSFGTEAFF
J: TRBJ1-1
V: TRBV20-1
size: few
D: NA

DNA: TGCGCCAGCAGCTTTATAGGGGTTGCTGAAGCTTTCTTT
CDR3: CASSFIGVAEAFF
J: TRBJ1-1
V: TRBV5-1
size: few
D: NA